What follows are 9 T cell receptor beta chains derived from one specimen sequenced in a study of blood T cells in healthy people across ages. Next came a second PCR, run for about 6 to 11 cycles, which used a sample-barcoded 5' primer along with a J-beta primer mix. One entry per CDR3 protein, called by TCRdb with MiXCR from the 5' RACE reads. The top ten clones hold under 35% of a sample with roughly 700,000 distinct CDR3 sequences, 49% of them seen once. Sequences were obtained from blood. Every receptor here comes from a woman aged 55-69 years in good health.

This chain links TRBV4-2 with TRBJ2-1; 12 nucleotides align to TRBD2. Looked up from germline, CDR1 is LGHNA and CDR2 is YNFKEQ. CDR3 size: 16 residues. V dropped 1 base and J dropped 6; count of bases not matched to a gene: 4. Written as DNA, the CDR3 is TGTGCCAGCAGCCAAGTTATGACTAGCGGGAGCAATGAGCAGTTCTTC. Translation: CASSQVMTSGSNEQFF.

The gene calls are TRBV15 and TRBJ2-1; no firm D call. This CDR3 region has 13 residues. Germline V gives CDR1 LNHNV, CDR2 YYDKDF (reference sequence). Trimming removed 0 bases from V and 8 bases from J, with 8 bases in between. This CDR3 is CATSRDFRDEQFF. The CDR3 DNA sequence: TGTGCCACCAGCAGAGATTTCCGGGATGAGCAGTTCTTC.

The rearrangement uses TRBV4-3 and TRBJ1-1; no clear D gene. Looked up from germline, CDR1 is LGHNA and CDR2 is YSLEER. Trimming took 0 bases from V and 7 from J, leaving 21 bases between them. This CDR3 has 17 residues. This CDR3 is CASSQDSSEGPSLEAFF. CDR3 bases: TGCGCCAGCAGCCAAGATTCCAGCGAAGGCCCAAGTCTTGAAGCTTTCTTT.

The CDR3 loop is CSALDRNHNEQFF. In DNA form, the CDR3 reads TGCAGTGCTTTAGACAGGAACCACAATGAGCAGTTCTTC. This chain joins TRBV20-1 and TRBJ2-1; TRBD1 is a possible D gene (6 bases). V lost 5 bases and J lost 5, with 13 bases in between. The CDR3 contains 13 residues. Germline V gene lookup returns CDR1 DFQATT and CDR2 SNEGSKA (reference sequence).

The V gene is TRBV20-1, the J gene TRBJ2-7; 8 bases match TRBD2. V lost 5 bases and J lost 11; bases outside the gene matches: 17. Germline CDR1 DFQATT, CDR2 SNEGSKA (reference sequence). The CDR3 is 14 residues long. In DNA, the CDR3 is TGCAGTGCTCCGCCAGCGGGAGTTACTTCACAGGAGTACTTC. Protein: CSAPPAGVTSQEYF.

V gene TRBV7-9 combines with J gene TRBJ1-4; D is possibly TRBD1 (6 bases). CDR1 is SEHNR, CDR2 FQNEAQ, per germline (reference sequence). V shed 6 bases and J shed 0 bases, with 11 bases lying between them. The CDR3 covers 15 residues. The DNA for the CDR3 is TGTGCCAGCAGTCGGACAGATTCAACTAATGAAAAACTGTTTTTT. Encoded protein: CASSRTDSTNEKLFF.

Written as DNA, the CDR3 is TGTGCCACCAGCAAAGGGACAGGCATCTCTGGGGCCAACGTCCTGACTTTC. Translating it yields CATSKGTGISGANVLTF. The chain joins TRBV24-1 to TRBJ2-6; 8 nucleotides align to TRBD1. V shed 7 bases and J 0 bases; nucleotides not matched to a gene: 7. The CDR3 loop spans 17 amino acids. Germline V gene sequence: CDR1 KGHDR, CDR2 SFDVKD.

This clonotype was picked up many times. The chain couples TRBV20-1 to TRBJ2-5; the D gene could be TRBD1 or TRBD2 (5 bases each). CDR3 length equals 13 residues. Germline CDR1 and CDR2: DFQATT and SNEGSKA (reference sequence). The V and J ends lost 3 bases and 4 bases respectively, with 12 bases between them. Written as DNA, the CDR3 is TGCAGTGCTAGTATGGGACCAGGAGAGACCCAGTACTTC. Its translation: CSASMGPGETQYF.

V usage is TRBV29-1 and J usage is TRBJ1-4, with 11 positions matching TRBD1. The CDR3 sequence is 14 residues long. CDR1 SQVTM and CDR2 ANQGSEA come from the germline V gene. V shed 0 bases, J shed 7 bases, and the junction held 1 base outside the gene matches. CDR3 amino acids: CSVEDGTGGEKLFF. The DNA of the CDR3 is TGCAGCGTTGAAGACGGGACAGGGGGTGAAAAACTGTTTTTT.